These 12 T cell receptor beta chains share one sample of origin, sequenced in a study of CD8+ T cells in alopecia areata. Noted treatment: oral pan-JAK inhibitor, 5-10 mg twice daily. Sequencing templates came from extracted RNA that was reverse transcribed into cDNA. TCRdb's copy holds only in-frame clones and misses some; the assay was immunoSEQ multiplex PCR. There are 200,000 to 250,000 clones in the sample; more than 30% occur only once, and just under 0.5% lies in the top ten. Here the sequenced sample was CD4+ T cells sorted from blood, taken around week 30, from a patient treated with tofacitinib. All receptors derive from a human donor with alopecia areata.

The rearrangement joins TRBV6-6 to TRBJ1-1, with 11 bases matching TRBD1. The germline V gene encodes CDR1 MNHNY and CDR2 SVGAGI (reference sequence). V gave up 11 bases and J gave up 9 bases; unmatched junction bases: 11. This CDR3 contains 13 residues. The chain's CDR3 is CASKGQGAIKAFF. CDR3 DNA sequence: TGTGCCTCAAAAGGACAGGGGGCGATTAAAGCTTTCTTT.

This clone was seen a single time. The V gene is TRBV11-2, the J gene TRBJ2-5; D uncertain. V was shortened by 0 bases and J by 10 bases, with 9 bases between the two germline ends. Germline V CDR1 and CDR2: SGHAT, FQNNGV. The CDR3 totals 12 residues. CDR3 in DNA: TGTGCCAGCAGCTTAGATCCCGGAATCCAGTACTTC. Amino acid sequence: CASSLDPGIQYF.

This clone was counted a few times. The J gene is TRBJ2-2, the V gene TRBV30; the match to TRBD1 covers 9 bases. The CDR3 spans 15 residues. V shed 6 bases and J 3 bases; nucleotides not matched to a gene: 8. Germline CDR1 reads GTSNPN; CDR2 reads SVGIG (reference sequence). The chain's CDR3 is CACPPGQGYTGELFF. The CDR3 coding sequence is TGTGCCTGTCCACCGGGACAGGGCTACACCGGGGAGCTGTTTTTT.

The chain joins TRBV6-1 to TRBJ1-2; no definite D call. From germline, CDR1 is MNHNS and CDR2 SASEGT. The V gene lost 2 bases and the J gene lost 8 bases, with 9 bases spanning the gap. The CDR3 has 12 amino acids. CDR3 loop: CASSELGRGYTF. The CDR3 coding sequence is TGTGCCAGCAGTGAACTGGGAAGAGGCTACACCTTC.

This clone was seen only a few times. CDR3 bases: TGTGCCAGCGGGTTTGCCAGGGGACCCTACAATGAGCAGTTCTTC. Protein: CASGFARGPYNEQFF. The V call is TRBV6-6, the J call TRBJ2-1, with a weak D call TRBD1 (6 bases). CDR3 length equals 15 residues. CDR1 and CDR2 from the germline V gene are MNHNY and SVGAGI (reference sequence). Trimming removed 8 bases at V and 2 bases at J, with 16 bases between.

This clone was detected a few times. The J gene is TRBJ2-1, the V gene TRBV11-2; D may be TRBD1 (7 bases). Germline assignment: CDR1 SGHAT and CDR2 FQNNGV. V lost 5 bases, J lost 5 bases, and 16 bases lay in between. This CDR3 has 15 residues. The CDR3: CASSIGQAGNNEQFF. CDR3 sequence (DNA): TGTGCCAGCAGCATAGGACAGGCGGGAAACAATGAGCAGTTCTTC.

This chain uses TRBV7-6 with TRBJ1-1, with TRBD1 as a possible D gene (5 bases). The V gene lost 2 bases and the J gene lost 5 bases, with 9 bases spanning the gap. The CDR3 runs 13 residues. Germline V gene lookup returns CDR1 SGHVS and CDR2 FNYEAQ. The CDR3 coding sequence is TGTGCCAGCAGCTTAACCGGGGGTACTGAAGCTTTCTTT. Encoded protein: CASSLTGGTEAFF.

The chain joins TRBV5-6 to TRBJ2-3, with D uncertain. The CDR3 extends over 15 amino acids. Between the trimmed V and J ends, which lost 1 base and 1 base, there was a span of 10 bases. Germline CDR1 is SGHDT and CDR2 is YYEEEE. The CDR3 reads CASSLSGTGTDTQYF. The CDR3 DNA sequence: TGTGCCAGCAGCTTGAGTGGAACAGGCACAGATACGCAGTATTTT.

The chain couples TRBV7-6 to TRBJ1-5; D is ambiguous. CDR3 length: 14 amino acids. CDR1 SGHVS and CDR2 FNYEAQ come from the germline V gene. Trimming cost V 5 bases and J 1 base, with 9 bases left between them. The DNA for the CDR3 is TGTGCCAGCAGCGTATTGAGGAGCAATCAGCCCCAGCATTTT. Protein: CASSVLRSNQPQHF.

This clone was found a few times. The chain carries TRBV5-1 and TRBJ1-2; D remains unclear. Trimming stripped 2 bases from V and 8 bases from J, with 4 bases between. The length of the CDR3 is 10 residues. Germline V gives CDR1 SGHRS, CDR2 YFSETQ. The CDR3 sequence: CASSFEGYTF. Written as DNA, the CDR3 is TGCGCCAGCAGCTTTGAGGGCTACACCTTC.

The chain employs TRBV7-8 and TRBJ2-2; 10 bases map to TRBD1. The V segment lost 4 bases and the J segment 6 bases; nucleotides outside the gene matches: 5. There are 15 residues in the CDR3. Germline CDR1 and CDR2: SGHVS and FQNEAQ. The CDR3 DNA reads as TGTGCCAGCAGCTCCCGGGACAGGGGTGCCGGGGAGCTGTTTTTT. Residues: CASSSRDRGAGELFF.

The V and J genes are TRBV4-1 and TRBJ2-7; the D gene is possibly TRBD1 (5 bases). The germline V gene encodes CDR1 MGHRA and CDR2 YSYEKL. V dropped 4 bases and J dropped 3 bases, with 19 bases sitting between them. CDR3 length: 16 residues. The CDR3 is CASSRLMTAPVYEQYF. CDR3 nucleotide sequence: TGCGCCAGCAGCCGGCTGATGACAGCACCGGTCTACGAGCAGTACTTC.